The clone carrying this TCR beta chain appeared a few times. Its antigen remains unknown. This record comes from a study of CD8 T cells in ankylosing spondylitis. Germline V CDR1 and CDR2: MDHEN, SYDVKM. This CDR3 comprises 15 residues. V shed 8 bases, J shed 3 bases, and the junction held 12 bases outside the gene matches. Making the TCR beta libraries involved quantitative 5'-RACE with molecular barcodes. TCRdb ran MiXCR on the 5' RACE reads and lists one entry per CDR3 protein. In the table there are 250,000 to 300,000 distinct CDR3 sequences, over 15% of which are singletons. Study outcomes and limitations: In ankylosing spondylitis blood, a motif of seven or eight highly homologous TCR beta variants appeared characteristic. Disease-linked clones were CD8+ and relatively rare in peripheral blood. Matched synovial fluid from ankylosing spondylitis patients was reported to be enriched for disease-linked clones.

J is TRBJ1-1 and V is TRBV28; 7 nucleotides line up with TRBD1. The origin of this receptor is a male donor with ankylosing spondylitis or in good health (not recorded which). Sequences were obtained from blood, either unsorted or a sorted T cell fraction (not recorded which). The CDR3 spells CASPPEGADDTEAFF. The DNA of the CDR3 is TGTGCCAGCCCCCCGGAGGGGGCTGACGACACTGAAGCTTTCTTT.